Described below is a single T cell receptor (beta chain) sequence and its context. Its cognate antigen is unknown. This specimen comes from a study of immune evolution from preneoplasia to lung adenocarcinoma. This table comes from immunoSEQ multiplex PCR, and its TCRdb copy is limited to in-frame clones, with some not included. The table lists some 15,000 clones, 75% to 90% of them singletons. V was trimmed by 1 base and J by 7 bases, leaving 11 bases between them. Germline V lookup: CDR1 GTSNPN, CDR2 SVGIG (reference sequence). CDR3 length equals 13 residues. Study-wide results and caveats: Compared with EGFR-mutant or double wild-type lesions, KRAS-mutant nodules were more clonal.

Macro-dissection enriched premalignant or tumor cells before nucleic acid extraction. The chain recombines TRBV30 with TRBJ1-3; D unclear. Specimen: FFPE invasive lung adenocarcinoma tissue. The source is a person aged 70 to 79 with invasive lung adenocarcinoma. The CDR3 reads CAWSASFGNTIYF. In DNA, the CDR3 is TGTGCCTGGAGTGCAAGCTTCGGGAACACCATATATTTT.